Listed here are 12 T cell receptor beta chains from one sample, sequenced in a study of identifying expanded T cells in peripheral blood. Measured with immunoSEQ multiplex PCR; TCRdb has only the in-frame clones, and not every one. The sample lists about 78,000 clones, 80% to 90% occurring once. Source material: blood. Receptors originate from a person aged 18-70 years in good health.

The genes are TRBV12-5 and TRBJ2-2; no firm D call. V lost 4 bases and J lost 7, with 10 bases in between. Per germline, CDR1 LGHNT and CDR2 FRNRAP. The CDR3 sequence is 13 residues long. This chain's CDR3 is CASGSRRFGELFF. CDR3 nucleotides: TGTGCTAGTGGTTCCCGACGGTTCGGGGAGCTGTTTTTT. The entire variable domain, with the rest obtained from reference TRBV12-5 and TRBJ2-2, is as follows: DARVTQTPRHKVTEMGQEVTMRCQPILGHNTVFWYRQTMMQGLELLAYFRNRAPLDDSGMPKDRFSAEMPDATLATLKIQPSEPRDSAVYFCASGSRRFGELFFGEGSRLTVL.

The V call is TRBV13, the J call TRBJ1-1, with D perhaps TRBD1 (5 bases). Germline CDR1 reads PRHDT; CDR2 reads FYEKMQ (reference sequence). The CDR3 is 18 residues long. V lost 2 bases, J lost 1 base, and 20 bases lay in between. DNA of the CDR3: TGTGCCAGCAGCTTATCTTTCAGGCGGGGGGATAAGAACACTGAAGCTTTCTTT. The encoded protein is CASSLSFRRGDKNTEAFF.

The genes are TRBV9 and TRBJ2-3; 10 bases fit TRBD2. Germline CDR1 is SGDLS and CDR2 is YYNGEE. The CDR3 spans 17 residues. V shed 0 bases and J 2 bases; nucleotides not matched to a gene: 6. CDR3 in amino acids: CASSVATSGTFTDTQYF. The CDR3 bases are TGTGCCAGCAGCGTAGCTACTAGCGGGACTTTCACAGATACGCAGTATTTT.

The chain couples TRBV21-1 to TRBJ1-1; the table assigns TRBD1, which was not confirmed against the DNA. TRBV21-1 is a pseudogene. This CDR3 contains 15 residues. The CDR3 reads CASSKRRDRASEAFF. DNA of the CDR3: TGTGCCAGCAGCAAGCGCCGGGACAGGGCTTCTGAAGCTTTCTTT.

This clone was detected once. Just one base apart from a much larger clone, this may be a read error. The chain recombines TRBV6-1 with TRBJ2-7, with D unresolved. Germline lookup yields CDR1 MNHNS and CDR2 SASEGT. With 2 bases removed from V and 3 bases from J, the gap between germline ends came to 2 bases. This CDR3 region has 11 residues. Written as DNA, the CDR3 is TGTGCCAGCAGTGAATTCTACGAGCAGTACTTC. This translates into CASSEFYEQYF.

The CDR3 loop is CASSDLGRENEKLFF. In nucleotides, the CDR3 is TGTGCCAGCAGCGACCTGGGTAGGGAGAATGAAAAACTGTTTTTT. The V gene is TRBV7-8, the J gene TRBJ1-4; D remains ambiguous. The CDR3 runs to 15 residues. Germline V gene data show CDR1 as SGHVS and CDR2 as FQNEAQ. Trimming took 5 bases from V and 5 from J, leaving 15 bases between them.

This clone was seen a handful of times. The chain has TRBV2 and TRBJ2-7; D ambiguous. Deletions cut 2 bases from V and 7 bases from J, with 12 bases between. The germline V gene has CDR1 SNHLY and CDR2 FYNNEI. The CDR3 is 13 residues long. CDR3 DNA sequence: TGTGCCAGCAGTGAAACCACTATTGTTGAGCAGTACTTC. Protein: CASSETTIVEQYF.

V usage is TRBV4-2 and J usage is TRBJ2-1; 8 bases are a match to TRBD2. Germline values: CDR1 LGHNA, CDR2 YNFKEQ. Trimming took 2 bases from V and 3 from J; bases not matched to a gene: 9. There are 17 residues in the CDR3. The CDR3 is CASSQKAGDGVYNEQFF. CDR3 nucleotide sequence: TGTGCCAGCAGCCAAAAAGCGGGAGACGGAGTCTACAATGAGCAGTTCTTC.

The chain couples TRBV2 to TRBJ2-1; 14 nucleotides agree with TRBD2. The CDR3 consists of 17 residues. The germline V gene encodes CDR1 SNHLY and CDR2 FYNNEI. Trimming took 1 base from V and 8 from J; bases not matched to a gene: 7. The CDR3 nucleotides read TGTGCCAGCAGTGAAGGACTAGCGGGAGGGTCCACGGATGAGCAGTTCTTC. It translates to CASSEGLAGGSTDEQFF.

This chain connects TRBV18 to TRBJ1-2, with D possibly matching TRBD1 (6 bases). V dropped 3 bases and J dropped 6 bases, with 17 bases sitting between them. This CDR3 has 15 amino acids. Germline V gene sequence: CDR1 KGHSH, CDR2 LQKENI. The CDR3 coding sequence is TGTGCCAGCTCACCCAGACAGGCCCCGAGGGATGGCTACACCTTC. This gives the protein CASSPRQAPRDGYTF.

J is TRBJ1-4 and V is TRBV10-3; 9 bases fit TRBD1. Germline-derived CDR1 and CDR2 are ENHRY and SYGVKD. With 1 base clipped from V and 8 bases from J, the junction kept 5 bases outside the gene matches. The CDR3 length is 15 residues. CDR3 region: CAISELPGQGEKLFF. The CDR3 nucleotides read TGTGCCATCAGTGAGTTACCCGGACAGGGGGAAAAACTGTTTTTT.

The genes are TRBV6-1 and TRBJ2-3, with TRBD2 matching 9 bases. The CDR3 is made up of 15 amino acids. Germline assignment: CDR1 MNHNS and CDR2 SASEGT. After removal of 5 bases from V and 5 bases from J, the junction contained 8 bases not matched to a gene. The DNA for the CDR3 is TGTGCCAGCAGTCTTAGCGGGAGAGGCGGAGATACGCAGTATTTT. Its protein is CASSLSGRGGDTQYF.